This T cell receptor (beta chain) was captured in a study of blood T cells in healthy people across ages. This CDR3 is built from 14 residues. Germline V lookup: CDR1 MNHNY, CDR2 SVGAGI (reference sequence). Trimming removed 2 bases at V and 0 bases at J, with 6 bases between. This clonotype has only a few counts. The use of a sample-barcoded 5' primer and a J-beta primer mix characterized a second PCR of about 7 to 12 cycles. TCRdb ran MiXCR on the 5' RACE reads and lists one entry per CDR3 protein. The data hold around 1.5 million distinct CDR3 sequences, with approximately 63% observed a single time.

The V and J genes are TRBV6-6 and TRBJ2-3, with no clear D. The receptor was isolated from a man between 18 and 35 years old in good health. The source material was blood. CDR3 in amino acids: CASSYTQSTDTQYF. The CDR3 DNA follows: TGTGCCAGCAGTTACACACAGAGCACAGATACGCAGTATTTT.